This T cell receptor beta chain was observed in a study of Tregs in tolerant kidney transplant recipients. Study observations and caveats: For some patients, primers changed over time, blocking nucleotide-level comparison. Activated donor B cell expansion appeared to reveal the most relevant donor-specific TCRbeta repertoire.

The germline gives CDR1 LGHNA, CDR2 YNFKEQ. Trimming cost V 1 base and J 1 base, with 13 bases left between them. The CDR3 is 16 residues long. Method: immunoSEQ multiplex PCR; TCRdb's copy keeps in-frame clones and lacks some. Here the sample spans about 100,000 clones, almost 90% being singletons. About this clone itself: Its target is not known.

Unstimulated regulatory T cells (CD4+CD25+CD127-), CD4+CD25- non-regulatory cells, CD4 and CD8 cells were FACS-sorted from thawed PBMCs. The source is a human donor who received a combined kidney and bone marrow transplant. The starting material was CD4+ T cells from blood, obtained before the transplant. The V and J genes are TRBV4-2 and TRBJ1-1; D remains unclear. The CDR3 loop reads CASSQALGGKNTEAFF. In DNA form, the CDR3 reads TGTGCCAGCAGCCAAGCTCTGGGAGGAAAGAACACTGAAGCTTTCTTT.